A single T cell receptor (beta chain) is shown here with its context. What it recognizes is unknown. This may be a read error: a much more frequent sequence differs by one nucleotide. In germline, CDR1 is SQVTM, CDR2 ANQGSEA. V was trimmed by 0 bases and J by 2 bases, leaving 14 bases between them. The CDR3 extends over 16 amino acids. No cell sorting was done before RNA was extracted from the tissue. The data originate from a study of tumor and adjacent non-tumor tissue in lung cancer. The study, taken as a whole, reports: Compared with tumor, normal lung showed significantly lower TCR diversity. Top 100 clones took a larger repertoire share in normal lung.

TCRbeta libraries were built with three rounds of nested PCR, modified from ARM-PCR. TCRdb processed the multiplex PCR reads anew with MiXCR; each CDR3 protein has one entry. The sample consists of roughly 120,000 distinct CDR3 sequences, more than 60% of them appearing once. The receptor was isolated from a woman aged 60-75 years with non-small cell lung cancer. The chain is built from TRBV29-1 and TRBJ2-4; D is possibly TRBD2 (6 bases). Sequenced input: lung tumor tissue. The CDR3 DNA is TGCAGCGTTGAAGATGCCGGGGGAACATCCAAAAACATTCAGTACTTC. Its protein product is CSVEDAGGTSKNIQYF. Full variable domain (rest looked up from reference TRBV29-1 and TRBJ2-4): SAVISQKPSRDICQRGTSLTIQCQVDSQVTMMFWYRQQPGQSLTLIATANQGSEATYESGFVIDKFPISRPNLTFSTLTVSNMSPEDSSIYLCSVEDAGGTSKNIQYFGAGTRLSVL.